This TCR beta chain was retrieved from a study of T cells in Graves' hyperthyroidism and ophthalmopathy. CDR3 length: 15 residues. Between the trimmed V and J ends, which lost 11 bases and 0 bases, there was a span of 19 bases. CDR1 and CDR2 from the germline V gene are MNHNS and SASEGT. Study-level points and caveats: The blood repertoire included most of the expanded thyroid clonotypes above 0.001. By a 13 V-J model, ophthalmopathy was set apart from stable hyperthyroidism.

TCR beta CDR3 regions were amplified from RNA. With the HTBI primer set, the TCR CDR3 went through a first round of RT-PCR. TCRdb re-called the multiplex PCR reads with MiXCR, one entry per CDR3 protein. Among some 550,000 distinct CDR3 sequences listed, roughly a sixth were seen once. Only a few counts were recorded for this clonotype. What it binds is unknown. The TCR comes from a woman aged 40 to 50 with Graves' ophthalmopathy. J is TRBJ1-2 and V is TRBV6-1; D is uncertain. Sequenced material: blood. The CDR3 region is CACARRGSANYGYTF. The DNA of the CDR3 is TGTGCCTGTGCGCGCCGGGGATCAGCTAACTATGGCTACACCTTC.